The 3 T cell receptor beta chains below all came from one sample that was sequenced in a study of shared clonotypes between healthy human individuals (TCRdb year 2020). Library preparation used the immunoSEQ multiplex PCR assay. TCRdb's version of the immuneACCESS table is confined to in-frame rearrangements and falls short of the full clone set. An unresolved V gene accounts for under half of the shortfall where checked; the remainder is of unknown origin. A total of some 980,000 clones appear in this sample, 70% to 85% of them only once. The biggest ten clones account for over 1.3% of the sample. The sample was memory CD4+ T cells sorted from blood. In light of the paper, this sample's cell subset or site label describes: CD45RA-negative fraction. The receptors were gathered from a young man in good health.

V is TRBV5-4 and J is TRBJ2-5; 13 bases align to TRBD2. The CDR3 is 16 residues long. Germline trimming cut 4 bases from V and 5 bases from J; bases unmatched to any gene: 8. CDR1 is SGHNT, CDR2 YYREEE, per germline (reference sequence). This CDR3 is CASSPTGLAGVETQYF. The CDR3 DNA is TGTGCCAGCAGCCCAACAGGACTAGCGGGGGTCGAGACCCAGTACTTC.

The CDR3 DNA follows: TGTGCCAGCTCACCACTAAGACAGATGAACACTGAAGCTTTCTTT. Its protein is CASSPLRQMNTEAFF. This chain joins TRBV18 and TRBJ1-1, with a tentative D call TRBD1 (5 bases). The CDR3 spans 15 residues. Germline CDR1 reads KGHSH; CDR2 reads LQKENI. The V gene lost 1 base and the J gene lost 0 bases, with 9 bases spanning the gap. The complete variable domain, with remaining parts taken from reference TRBV18 and TRBJ1-1, reads NAGVMQNPRHLVRRRGQEARLRCSPMKGHSHVYWYRQLPEEGLKFMVYLQKENIIDESGMPKERFSAEFPKEGPSILRIQQVVRGDSAAYFCASSPLRQMNTEAFFGQGTRLTVV.

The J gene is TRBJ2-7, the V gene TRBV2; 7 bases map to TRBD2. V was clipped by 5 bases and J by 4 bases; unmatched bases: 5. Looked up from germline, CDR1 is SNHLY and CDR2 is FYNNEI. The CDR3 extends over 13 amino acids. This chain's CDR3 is CASSQEGGYEQYF. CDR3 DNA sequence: TGTGCCAGCAGTCAGGAGGGAGGGTACGAGCAGTACTTC. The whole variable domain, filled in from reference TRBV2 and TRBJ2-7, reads EPEVTQTPSHQVTQMGQEVILRCVPISNHLYFYWYRQILGQKVEFLVSFYNNEISEKSEIFDDQFSVERPDGSNFTLKIRSTKLEDSAMYFCASSQEGGYEQYFGPGTRLTVT.